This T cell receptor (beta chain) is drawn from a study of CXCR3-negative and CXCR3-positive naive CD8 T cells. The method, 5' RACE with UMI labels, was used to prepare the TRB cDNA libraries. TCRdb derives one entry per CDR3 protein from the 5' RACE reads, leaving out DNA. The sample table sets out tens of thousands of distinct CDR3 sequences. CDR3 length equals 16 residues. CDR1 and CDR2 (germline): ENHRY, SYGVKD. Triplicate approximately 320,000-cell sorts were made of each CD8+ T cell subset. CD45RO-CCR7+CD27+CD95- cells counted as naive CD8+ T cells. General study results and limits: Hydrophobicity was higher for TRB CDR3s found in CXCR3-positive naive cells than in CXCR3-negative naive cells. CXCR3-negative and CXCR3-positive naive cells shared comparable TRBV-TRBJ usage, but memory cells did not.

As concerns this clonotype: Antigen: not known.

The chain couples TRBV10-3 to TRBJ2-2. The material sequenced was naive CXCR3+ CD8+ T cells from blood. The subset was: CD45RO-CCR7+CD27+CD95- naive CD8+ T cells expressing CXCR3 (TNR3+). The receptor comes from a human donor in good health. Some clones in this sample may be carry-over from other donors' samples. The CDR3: CAISESRTDPTGELFF.